This T cell receptor beta chain was recovered during a study of OX40 agonist ivuxolimab in advanced cancers. Note on this clone: Antigen specificity is unknown.

V was pared by 3 bases and J by 2 bases, with 11 bases between. The length of the CDR3 is 14 residues. Looked up from germline, CDR1 is MDHEN and CDR2 is SYDVKM. Libraries were prepared by immunoSEQ multiplex PCR; TCRdb keeps only in-frame clonotypes and omits some of them. The profile shows 90,000 to 100,000 clones, approximately 91% of them singletons. Findings of the study overall: Which antigen the expanded peripheral T cells recognized is unknown.

At cycle 4 day 1, cycle 7 day 1, and baseline, blood was sampled. The rearrangement uses TRBV28 and TRBJ2-7; D might be TRBD1 or TRBD2, each matching 5 bases. The clonotype comes from an adult with an advanced solid tumor such as melanoma, head and neck, liver or kidney cancer. The specimen comprised CD4+ or CD8+ T cells sorted from blood, sampled in a trial of the OX40 agonist ivuxolimab. The CDR3 sequence is CASSFLQGPYEQYF. CDR3 nucleotide sequence: TGTGCCAGCAGTTTTTTGCAGGGACCCTACGAGCAGTACTTC. The variable domain in full, completed from reference TRBV28 and TRBJ2-7, reads DVKVTQSSRYLVKRTGEKVFLECVQDMDHENMFWYRQDPGLGLRLIYFSYDVKMKEKGDIPEGYSVSREKKERFSLILESASTNQTSMYLCASSFLQGPYEQYFGPGTRLTVT.